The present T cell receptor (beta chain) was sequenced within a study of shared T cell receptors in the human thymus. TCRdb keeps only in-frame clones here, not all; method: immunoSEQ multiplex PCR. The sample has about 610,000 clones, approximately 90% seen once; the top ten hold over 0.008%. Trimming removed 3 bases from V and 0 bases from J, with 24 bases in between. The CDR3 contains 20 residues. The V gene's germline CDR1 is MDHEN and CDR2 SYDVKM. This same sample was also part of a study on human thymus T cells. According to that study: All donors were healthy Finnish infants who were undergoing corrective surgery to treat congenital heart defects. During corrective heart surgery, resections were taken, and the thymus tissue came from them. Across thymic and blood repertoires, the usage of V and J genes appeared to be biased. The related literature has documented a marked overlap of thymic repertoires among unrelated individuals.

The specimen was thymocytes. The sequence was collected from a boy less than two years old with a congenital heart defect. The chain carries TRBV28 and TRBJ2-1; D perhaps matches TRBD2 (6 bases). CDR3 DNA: TGTGCCAGCAGTTTGGATCAGGGACCCCGGACTATCATCTCCTACAATGAGCAGTTCTTC. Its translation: CASSLDQGPRTIISYNEQFF.